This T cell receptor beta chain was found in a study of CD8 T cells in ankylosing spondylitis. J lost 4 bases, V lost 5 bases, and 16 bases had no gene match. The length of the CDR3 is 18 residues. Study results and limitations: Past studies reported some motif variants in reactive arthritis synovial fluid and blood. CD8+ cells made up the disease-linked clones, which were relatively rare in peripheral blood.

Comment on this clonotype: What it binds is not known.

Using quantitative 5'-RACE with molecular barcodes, the authors made TCR beta libraries. TCRdb re-derived calls from the 5' RACE reads in MiXCR, one entry per CDR3 protein. Found here are tens of thousands of distinct CDR3 sequences, roughly 6.1% of them singletons; the top ten hold about 5%. V gene TRBV12-3 or TRBV12-4 combines with J gene TRBJ2-3; TRBD1 matches 9 bases. Material: synovial fluid, either unsorted or a sorted T cell fraction (not recorded which). This clonotype originated in a male donor with ankylosing spondylitis. The CDR3 is CASSLRPRQQGAADTQYF. CDR3 nucleotide sequence: TGTGCCAGCAGTCTACGACCGCGACAACAGGGGGCGGCAGATACGCAGTATTTT.